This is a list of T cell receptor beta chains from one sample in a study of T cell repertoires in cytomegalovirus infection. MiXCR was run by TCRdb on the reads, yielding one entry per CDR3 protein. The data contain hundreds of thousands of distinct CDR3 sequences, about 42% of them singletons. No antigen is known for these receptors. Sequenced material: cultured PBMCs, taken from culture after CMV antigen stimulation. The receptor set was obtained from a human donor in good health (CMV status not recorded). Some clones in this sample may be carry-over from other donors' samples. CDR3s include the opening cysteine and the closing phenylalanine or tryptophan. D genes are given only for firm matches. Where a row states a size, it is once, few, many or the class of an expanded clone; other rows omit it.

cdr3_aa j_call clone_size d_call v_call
CASSTRVYEQYF TRBJ2-7 NA NA TRBV7-2
CSAGALPPTDTQYF TRBJ2-3 NA NA TRBV20-1
CASNSDRGGDTQYF TRBJ2-3 NA TRBD1 TRBV12-3/TRBV12-4
CASSPSAAAGPQYF TRBJ2-4 NA TRBD2 TRBV18
CANSGGRNNEQFF TRBJ2-1 NA TRBD2 TRBV7-9
CASSYLGTRGVTQYF TRBJ2-5 few TRBD2 TRBV6-5
CASSQDRVRNQPQHF TRBJ1-5 NA TRBD1 TRBV6-1
CASSFGSTGEQYF TRBJ2-7 few NA TRBV7-2
CASSIKAGAGTQYF TRBJ2-5 few TRBD2 TRBV6-1
CASSTVRIAGYNEQFF TRBJ2-1 few TRBD2 TRBV12-3/TRBV12-4
CASSFRSDTSDTQYF TRBJ2-3 NA NA TRBV2